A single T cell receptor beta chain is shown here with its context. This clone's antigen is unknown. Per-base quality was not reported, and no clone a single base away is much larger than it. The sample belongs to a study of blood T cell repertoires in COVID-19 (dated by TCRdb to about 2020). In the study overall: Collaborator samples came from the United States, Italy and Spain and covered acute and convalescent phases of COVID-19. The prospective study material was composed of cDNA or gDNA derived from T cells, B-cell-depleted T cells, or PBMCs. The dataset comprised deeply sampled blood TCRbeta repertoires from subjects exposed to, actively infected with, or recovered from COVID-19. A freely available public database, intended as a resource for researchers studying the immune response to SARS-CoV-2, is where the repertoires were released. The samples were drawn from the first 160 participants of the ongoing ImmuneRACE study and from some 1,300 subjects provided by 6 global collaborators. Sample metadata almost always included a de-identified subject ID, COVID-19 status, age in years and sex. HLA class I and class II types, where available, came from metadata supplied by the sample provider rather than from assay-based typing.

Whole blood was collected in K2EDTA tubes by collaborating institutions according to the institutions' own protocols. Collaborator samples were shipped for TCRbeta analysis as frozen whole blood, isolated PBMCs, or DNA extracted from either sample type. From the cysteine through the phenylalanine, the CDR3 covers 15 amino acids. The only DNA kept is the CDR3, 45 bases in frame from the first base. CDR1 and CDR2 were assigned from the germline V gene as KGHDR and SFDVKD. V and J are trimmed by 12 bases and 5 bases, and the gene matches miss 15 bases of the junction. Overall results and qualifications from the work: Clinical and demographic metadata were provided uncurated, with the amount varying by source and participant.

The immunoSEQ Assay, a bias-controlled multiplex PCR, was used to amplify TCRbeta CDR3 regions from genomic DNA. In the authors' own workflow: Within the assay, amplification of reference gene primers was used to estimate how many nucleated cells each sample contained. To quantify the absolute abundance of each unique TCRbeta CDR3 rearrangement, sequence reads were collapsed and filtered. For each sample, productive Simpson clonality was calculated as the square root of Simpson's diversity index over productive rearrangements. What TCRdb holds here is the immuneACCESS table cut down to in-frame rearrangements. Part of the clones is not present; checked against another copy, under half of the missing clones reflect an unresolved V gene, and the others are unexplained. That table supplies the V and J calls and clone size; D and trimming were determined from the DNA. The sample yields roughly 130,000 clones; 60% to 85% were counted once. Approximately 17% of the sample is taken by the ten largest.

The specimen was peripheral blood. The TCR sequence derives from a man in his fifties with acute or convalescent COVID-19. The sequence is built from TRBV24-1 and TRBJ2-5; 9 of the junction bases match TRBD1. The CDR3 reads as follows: CAPRPGDRVVETQYF. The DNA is TGTGCCCCTCGGCCGGGGGACAGGGTTGTTGAGACCCAGTACTTC.